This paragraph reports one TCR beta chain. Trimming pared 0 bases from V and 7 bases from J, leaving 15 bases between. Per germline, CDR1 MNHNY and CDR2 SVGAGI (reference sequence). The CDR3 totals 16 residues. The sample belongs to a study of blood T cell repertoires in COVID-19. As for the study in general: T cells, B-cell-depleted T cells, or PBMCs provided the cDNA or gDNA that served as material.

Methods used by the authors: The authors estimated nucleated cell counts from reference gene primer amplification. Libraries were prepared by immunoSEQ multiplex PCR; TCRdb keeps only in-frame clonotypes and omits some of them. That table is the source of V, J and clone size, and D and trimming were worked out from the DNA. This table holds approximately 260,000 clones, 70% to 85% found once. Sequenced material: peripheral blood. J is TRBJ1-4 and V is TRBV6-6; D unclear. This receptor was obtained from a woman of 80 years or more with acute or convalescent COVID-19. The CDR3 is CASSYSKGDSREKLFF. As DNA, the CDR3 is TGTGCCAGCAGTTACTCAAAAGGAGATAGTCGTGAAAAACTGTTTTTT.